This entry features one TCR beta chain sequence. The antigen is not known. The CDR3 loop spans 14 amino acids. The germline V gene has CDR1 SGHAT and CDR2 FQNNGV. V was trimmed by 1 base and J by 0 bases, leaving 7 bases between them. The record originates from a study of T cell responses to AZD1222 COVID-19 vaccine. As for the study in general: Samples with a second dose at about 4 or about 12 weeks were pooled together.

Sequencing was performed with immunoSEQ multiplex PCR; in TCRdb, only in-frame clones are kept and a portion is missing. The sample includes 150,000 to 200,000 clones, approximately 95% of them seen just once. General study points: Repertoire sampling occurred only after the peak T cell response. Clonal diversity was possibly underestimated, and the donors were mostly white British, with more females. Breadth and depth of Spike-specific TCRs rose after two AZD1222 doses.

The clonotype comes from an adult in good health. This chain links TRBV11-2 with TRBJ2-7; the D is unclear. The material sequenced was peripheral blood, taken on day 0 of AZD1222 vaccination. The CDR3 region has the DNA TGTGCCAGCAGCTTAGCAGACGTCTCCTACGAGCAGTACTTC. Residues: CASSLADVSYEQYF.